The following is a T cell receptor beta chain sequence with its context. CDR1 is DFQATT, CDR2 SNEGSKA, per germline (reference sequence). Trimming removed 3 bases from V and 6 bases from J, with 12 bases in between. There are 13 residues in the CDR3. The data were obtained in a study of blood T cell repertoires in COVID-19. Study-wide background: Acute and convalescent COVID-19 specimens originated in the United States, Italy and Spain.

In the original workflow: Amplification of reference gene primers was used by the study to estimate nucleated cell counts. Libraries were prepared by immunoSEQ multiplex PCR; TCRdb keeps only in-frame clonotypes and omits some of them. For V, J and clone size, that table is used; D and trimming come from the DNA. The sample consists of 60,000 to 85,000 clones, about 86% of them appearing once. The sequenced sample consisted of peripheral blood. The J gene is TRBJ1-5, the V gene TRBV20-1; D call uncertain. The receptor was isolated from a woman older than 75 with active or convalescent COVID-19. The CDR3 sequence is CSASRRAGQPQHF. CDR3 nucleotide sequence: TGCAGTGCTAGTCGAAGGGCGGGTCAGCCCCAGCATTTT.